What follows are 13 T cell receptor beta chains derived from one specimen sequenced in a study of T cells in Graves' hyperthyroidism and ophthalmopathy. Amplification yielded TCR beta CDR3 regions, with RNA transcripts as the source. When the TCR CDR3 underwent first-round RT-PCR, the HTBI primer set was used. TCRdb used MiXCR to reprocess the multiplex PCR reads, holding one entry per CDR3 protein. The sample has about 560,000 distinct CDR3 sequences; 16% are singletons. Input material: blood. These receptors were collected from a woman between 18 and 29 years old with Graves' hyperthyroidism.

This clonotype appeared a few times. DNA for the CDR3: TGCAGTGCTAGAGATGTAAGAGCGGGGGGCGGGAATGAGCAGTTCTTC. This translates into CSARDVRAGGGNEQFF. The chain joins TRBV20-1 to TRBJ2-1; 9 bases align to TRBD2. The germline CDR1 and CDR2 sequences are DFQATT and SNEGSKA (reference sequence). This CDR3 comprises 16 residues. V shed 0 bases and J 7 bases; nucleotides not matched to a gene: 10.

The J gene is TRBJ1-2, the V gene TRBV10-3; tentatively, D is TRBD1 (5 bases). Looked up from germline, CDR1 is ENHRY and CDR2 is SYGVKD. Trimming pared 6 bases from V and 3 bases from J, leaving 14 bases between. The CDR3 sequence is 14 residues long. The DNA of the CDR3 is TGTGCCATCAGGGGGGACGGCAGGGACTATGGCTACACCTTC. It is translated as CAIRGDGRDYGYTF.

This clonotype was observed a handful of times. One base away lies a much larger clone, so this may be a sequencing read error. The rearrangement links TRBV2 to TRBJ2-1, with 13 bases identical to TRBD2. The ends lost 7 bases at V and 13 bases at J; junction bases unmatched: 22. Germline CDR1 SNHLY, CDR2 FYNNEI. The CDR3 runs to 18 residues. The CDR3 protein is CASKYRAGLAGALVPQFF. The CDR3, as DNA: TGTGCCAGCAAATACCGAGCCGGACTAGCGGGGGCCTTAGTTCCCCAGTTCTTC.

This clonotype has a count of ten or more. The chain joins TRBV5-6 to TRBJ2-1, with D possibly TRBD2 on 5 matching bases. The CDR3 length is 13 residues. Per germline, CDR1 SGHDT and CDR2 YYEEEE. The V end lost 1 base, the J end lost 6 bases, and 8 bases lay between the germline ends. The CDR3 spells CASSLPAGNEQFF. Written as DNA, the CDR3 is TGTGCCAGCAGCTTGCCCGCGGGCAATGAGCAGTTCTTC. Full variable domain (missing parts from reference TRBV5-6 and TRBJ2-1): DAGVTQSPTHLIKTRGQQVTLRCSPKSGHDTVSWYQQALGQGPQFIFQYYEEEERQRGNFPDRFSGHQFPNYSSELNVNALLLGDSALYLCASSLPAGNEQFFGPGTRLTVL.

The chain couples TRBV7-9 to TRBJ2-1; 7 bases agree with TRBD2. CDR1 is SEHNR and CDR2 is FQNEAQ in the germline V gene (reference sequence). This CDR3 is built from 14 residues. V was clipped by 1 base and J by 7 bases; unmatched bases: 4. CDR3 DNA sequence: TGTGCCAGCAGCTTAGGGCGGGAGAGGAATGAGCAGTTCTTC. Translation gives CASSLGRERNEQFF.

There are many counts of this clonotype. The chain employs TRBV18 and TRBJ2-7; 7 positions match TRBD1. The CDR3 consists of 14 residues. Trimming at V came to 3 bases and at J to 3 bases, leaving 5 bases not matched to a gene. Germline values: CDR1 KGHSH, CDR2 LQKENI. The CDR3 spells CASSPGQLFYEQYF. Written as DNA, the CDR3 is TGTGCCAGCTCACCGGGACAGCTTTTCTACGAGCAGTACTTC.

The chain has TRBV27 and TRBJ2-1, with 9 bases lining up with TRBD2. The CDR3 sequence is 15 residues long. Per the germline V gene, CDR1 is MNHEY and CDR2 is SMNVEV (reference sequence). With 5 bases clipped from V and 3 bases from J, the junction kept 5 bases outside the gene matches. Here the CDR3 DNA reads TGTGCCAGCAGTCCTGAGCGGGGGGTCTACAATGAGCAGTTCTTC. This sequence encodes CASSPERGVYNEQFF.

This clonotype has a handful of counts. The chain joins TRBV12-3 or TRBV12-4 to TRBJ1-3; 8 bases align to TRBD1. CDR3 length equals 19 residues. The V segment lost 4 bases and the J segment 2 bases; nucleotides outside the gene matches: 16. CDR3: CASSSRGWTGTLPGNTIYF. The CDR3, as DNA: TGTGCCAGCAGTTCCCGAGGATGGACAGGGACACTTCCTGGAAACACCATATATTTT.

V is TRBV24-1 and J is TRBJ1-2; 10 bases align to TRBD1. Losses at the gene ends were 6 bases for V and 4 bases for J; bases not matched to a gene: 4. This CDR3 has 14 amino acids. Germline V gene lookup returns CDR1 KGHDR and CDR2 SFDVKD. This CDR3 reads CATSPGQGSYGYTF. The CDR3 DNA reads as TGTGCCACCAGTCCGGGACAGGGGAGCTATGGCTACACCTTC.

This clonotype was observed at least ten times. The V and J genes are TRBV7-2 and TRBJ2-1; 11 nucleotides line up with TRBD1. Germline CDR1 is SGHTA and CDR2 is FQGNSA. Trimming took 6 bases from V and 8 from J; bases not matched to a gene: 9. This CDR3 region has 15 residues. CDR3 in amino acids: CASRADRGLYDEQFF. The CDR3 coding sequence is TGTGCCAGCAGGGCGGACAGGGGGCTTTACGATGAGCAGTTCTTC.

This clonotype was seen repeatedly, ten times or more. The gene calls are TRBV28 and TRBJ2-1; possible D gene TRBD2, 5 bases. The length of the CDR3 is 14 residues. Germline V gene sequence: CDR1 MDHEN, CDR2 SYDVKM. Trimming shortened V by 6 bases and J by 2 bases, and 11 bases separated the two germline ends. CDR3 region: CASRASIPYNEQFF. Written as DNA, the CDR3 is TGTGCCAGCAGGGCTAGCATCCCCTACAATGAGCAGTTCTTC.

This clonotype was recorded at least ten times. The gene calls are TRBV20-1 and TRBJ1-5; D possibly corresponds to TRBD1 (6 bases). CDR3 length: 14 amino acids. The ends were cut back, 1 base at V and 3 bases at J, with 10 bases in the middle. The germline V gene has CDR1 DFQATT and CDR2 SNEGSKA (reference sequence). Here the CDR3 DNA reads TGCAGTGCTAGAGCAGGGGTTCTCAATCAGCCCCAGCATTTT. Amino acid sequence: CSARAGVLNQPQHF.

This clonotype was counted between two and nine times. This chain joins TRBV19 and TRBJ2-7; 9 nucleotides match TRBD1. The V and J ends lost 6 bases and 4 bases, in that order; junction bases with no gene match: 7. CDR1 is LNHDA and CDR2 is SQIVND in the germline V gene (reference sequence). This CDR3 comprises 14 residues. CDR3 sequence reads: CASSITGGLYEQYF. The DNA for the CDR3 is TGTGCCAGTAGCATTACAGGGGGCTTGTACGAGCAGTACTTC.